A selection of T cell receptor beta chains follows, all from one sample in a study of control samples from healthy donors and cancer patients. Repertoires were generated with immunoSEQ multiplex PCR, while TCRdb's copy carries only in-frame clones and drops some. The top ten hold around 1% of the sample, which has some 51,000 clones, 95% to 96% seen once. Source material: blood. These receptor sequences come from a woman in her late teens or twenties in good health. Each CDR3 is given with its conserved first and last residue. A D gene is named only where the DNA matches it firmly. Rows may omit the clone size; those that give it use once, few, many or a size class.

>NA|TRBJ1-1|NA|TRBV6-5
CASSPRGVGTEAFF
TGTGCCAGCAGTCCCCGAGGGGTGGGCACTGAAGCTTTCTTT
>NA|TRBJ1-2|NA|TRBV12-2
CASGGIGNYGYTF
TGTGCAAGTGGGGGAATCGGAAACTATGGCTACACCTTC
>once|TRBJ1-4|NA|TRBV25-1
CASSASGTLREKLFF
TGTGCCAGCAGCGCCTCCGGGACGCTTAGAGAAAAACTGTTTTTT
>NA|TRBJ1-2|NA|TRBV6-1
CASSEAATPRGDGYTF
TGTGCCAGCAGTGAAGCGGCGACCCCCAGGGGAGATGGCTACACCTTC
>once|TRBJ2-1|NA|TRBV7-9
CASSLVDPLYNEQFF
TGTGCCAGCAGCTTAGTGGATCCGCTGTACAATGAGCAGTTCTTC
>once|TRBJ2-7|TRBD1|TRBV19
CASSMGQGGEQYF
TGTGCCAGTAGTATGGGACAGGGGGGCGAGCAGTACTTC
>NA|TRBJ1-1|NA|TRBV6-5
CASRRGTEAFF
TGTGCCAGCCGACGGGGCACTGAAGCTTTCTTT
>NA|TRBJ1-1|TRBD1|TRBV6-5
CASKAGTGNTEAFF
TGTGCCAGCAAAGCCGGGACAGGGAACACTGAAGCTTTCTTT
>NA|TRBJ1-2|NA|TRBV3-1/TRBV3-2
CASSQEGTDRGYTF
TGTGCCAGCAGCCAAGAAGGTACAGATAGGGGCTACACCTTC
>NA|TRBJ2-7|TRBD2|TRBV13
CASSPGGVPSGGYEQYF
TGTGCCAGCAGCCCAGGTGGGGTACCTAGCGGGGGTTACGAGCAGTACTTC